This T cell receptor (beta chain) was sequenced during a study of blood T cell repertoires in COVID-19. Produced via immunoSEQ multiplex PCR; TCRdb's table is partial and in-frame only. Of just over 300,000 clones in the sample, approximately 84% were seen once. The participants were between about 18 and 90 years old and came from 24 US areas. The receptor's source is a man aged 25-40 years who had recovered from COVID-19. Sample: PBMCs or T cells enriched from blood (not recorded which).

CDR3 sequence (DNA): TGTGCCAGCAGTACCGGACAGGGGGCGCGTAACAATCAGCCCCAGCATTTT. Translation: CASSTGQGARNNQPQHF. V gene TRBV28 combines with J gene TRBJ1-5, with TRBD1 matching over 11 bases. Germline CDR1 reads MDHEN; CDR2 reads SYDVKM. J was trimmed by 3 bases and V by 5 bases; bases with no gene match: 9. The CDR3 is made up of 17 amino acids.